The rows below give T cell receptor beta chains drawn from one sample of a study of human T cells and chemical hapten exposure. Each CDR3 protein is one row after TCRdb ran MiXCR on the RACE reads. The data show over 85,000 distinct CDR3 sequences, roughly a tenth seen once. Sequenced material: whole blood, taken in connection with sensitization to the hapten diphenylcyclopropenone (DPC). These receptors were collected from an older woman with alopecia areata. Some clones in this sample may be carry-over from other donors' samples. Each CDR3 is given without its conserved first and last residue.

j_call | v_call | cdr3_aa
TRBJ1-2 | TRBV19 | ASSIGTFSGYT
TRBJ1-1 | TRBV5-1 | ASSLNPLSEANTEAF
TRBJ2-5 | TRBV20-1 | SAKSAGGLFGETQY
TRBJ2-5 | TRBV5-1 | ASSLARGPTETQY
TRBJ2-7 | TRBV11-1 | ASSIVGPSVYEQY
TRBJ2-3 | TRBV11-2 | ASSLDLNTDTQY
TRBJ1-3 | TRBV2 | ASSEGFLH
TRBJ2-3 | TRBV20-1 | SASIRGADTQY
TRBJ2-7 | TRBV6-5 | ASSRDRGKVYEQY
TRBJ2-4 | TRBV3-1 | ASSPINGGVGQY
TRBJ1-2 | TRBV2 | ASSRQGASGYT
TRBJ2-3 | TRBV3-2 | ASSQDLAGEDTQY
TRBJ1-3 | TRBV6-1 | ASSVSTIY
TRBJ1-1 | TRBV4-2 | ASSQESTGVNTEAF
TRBJ1-4 | TRBV5-1 | ASSPTATNEKLF
TRBJ1-4 | TRBV20-1 | SARRSNEKLF
TRBJ2-5 | TRBV24-1 | ATSDPQGGEETQY
TRBJ2-2 | TRBV9 | ASSAETGDSYNTGELF
TRBJ1-1 | TRBV29-1 | SVERSGPEAF
TRBJ2-1 | TRBV19 | ASSIRSRGYNEQF
TRBJ1-1 | TRBV4-2 | ASSHIPSRGRMNTEAF
TRBJ2-7 | TRBV15 | ATSRDRGNEQY